The 27 T cell receptor beta chains reported below all come from one sample, sequenced in a study of blood T cell repertoires in COVID-19. TCRdb's copy holds only in-frame clones and misses some; the assay was immunoSEQ multiplex PCR. This sample has under 450,000 clones, with approximately 91% found just once. The sequenced sample was PBMCs or T cells enriched from blood (not recorded which). The receptor source for this set is a woman aged 40-49 years who had been exposed to COVID-19.

This chain links TRBV2 with TRBJ1-1; D remains ambiguous. Between the trimmed V and J ends, which lost 0 bases and 7 bases, there was a span of 3 bases. Germline assignment: CDR1 SNHLY and CDR2 FYNNEI. CDR3 length equals 11 residues. For the CDR3, the DNA is TGTGCCAGCAGTGAAGCCGTTGAAGCTTTCTTT. It is translated as CASSEAVEAFF.

The rearrangement uses TRBV6-4 and TRBJ1-2; 7 nucleotides line up with TRBD1. V trimming: 0 bases; J trimming: 8 bases; junction bases outside the gene matches: 6. The germline V gene has CDR1 MRHNA and CDR2 SNTAGT. The CDR3 runs to 14 residues. CDR3 in amino acids: CASSDSQAGGGYTF. Written as DNA, the CDR3 is TGTGCCAGCAGTGACTCCCAGGCAGGGGGAGGCTACACCTTC.

V usage is TRBV11-2 and J usage is TRBJ2-6; TRBD1 matches at 9 bases. CDR3 length: 16 amino acids. Trimming removed 2 bases from V and 8 bases from J; junction bases left unmatched: 7. Germline loops: CDR1 SGHAT, CDR2 FQNNGV. The CDR3 is CASSLTTGGASNVLTF. The CDR3 DNA reads TGTGCCAGCAGCTTAACTACAGGGGGCGCCTCCAACGTCCTGACTTTC.

V gene TRBV15 combines with J gene TRBJ2-1; a possible D gene is TRBD1 (5 bases). The CDR3 runs 15 residues. The V gene's germline CDR1 is LNHNV and CDR2 YYDKDF (reference sequence). Trimming pared 3 bases from V and 0 bases from J, leaving 9 bases between. The CDR3 reads CATSSHRSSYNEQFF. Written as DNA, the CDR3 is TGTGCCACCAGCAGCCACAGGAGCTCCTACAATGAGCAGTTCTTC.

CDR3 protein: CSAGSGWRDTQYF. For the CDR3, the DNA is TGCAGCGCGGGCAGCGGGTGGAGAGATACGCAGTATTTT. V is TRBV29-1 and J is TRBJ2-3, with D possibly matching TRBD2 (6 bases). The CDR3 is made up of 13 amino acids. The germline V gene encodes CDR1 SQVTM and CDR2 ANQGSEA. Trimming took off 7 bases at V and 5 bases at J, with 16 bases between the two ends.

This clone was detected only a few times. This chain links TRBV30 with TRBJ2-5, with D unclear. CDR3 length equals 14 residues. The V end lost 4 bases, the J end lost 0 bases, and 12 bases lay between the germline ends. The germline CDR1 and CDR2 sequences are GTSNPN and SVGIG (reference sequence). CDR3: CAWNDLPYQETQYF. The CDR3 DNA reads TGTGCCTGGAATGACTTACCGTACCAAGAGACCCAGTACTTC.

The genes are TRBV19 and TRBJ1-5, with D possibly being TRBD1 (6 bases). From germline, CDR1 is LNHDA and CDR2 SQIVND (reference sequence). This CDR3 region has 16 residues. V lost 3 bases to trimming and J lost 3 bases, with 15 bases between them. DNA for the CDR3: TGTGCCAGTAGTATTAATCAAGGGGGAATCAATCAGCCCCAGCATTTT. Translation gives CASSINQGGINQPQHF.

The chain carries TRBV1 and TRBJ2-7; TRBD2 is the table's D call, not checked against the DNA. TRBV1 is shown as a pseudogene. The CDR3 extends over 13 amino acids. The CDR3 region is CTSSTRGGYEQYF. The CDR3 nucleotides are TGCACCAGCAGCACGAGGGGGGGCTACGAGCAGTACTTC.

The V and J genes are TRBV30 and TRBJ1-4; D is perhaps TRBD1 (6 bases). CDR1 GTSNPN and CDR2 SVGIG come from the germline V gene (reference sequence). The V end was cut by 8 bases, the J end by 6 bases, with 16 bases between. The CDR3 has 13 amino acids. The CDR3 region has the DNA TGTGCCCGGGCGGGGGGCCGAGATGAAAAACTGTTTTTT. Translated, it gives CARAGGRDEKLFF. The full variable domain, completed using reference TRBV30 and TRBJ1-4, is SQTIHQWPATLVQPVGSPLSLECTVEGTSNPNLYWYRQAAGRGLQLLFYSVGIGQISSEVPQNLSASRPQDRQFILSSKKLLLSDSGFYLCARAGGRDEKLFFGSGTQLSVL.

The chain combines TRBV24-1 with TRBJ2-1; 8 positions match TRBD2. Germline CDR1 KGHDR, CDR2 SFDVKD. This CDR3 region has 15 residues. The V and J ends lost 4 bases and 7 bases, in that order; junction bases with no gene match: 8. The chain's CDR3 is CATSDGGGPQNEQFF. The CDR3 nucleotides are TGTGCCACCAGTGACGGCGGGGGGCCCCAAAATGAGCAGTTCTTC.

The rearrangement joins TRBV6-5 to TRBJ2-2, with a possible D match to TRBD1 (5 bases). V shed 7 bases and J shed 5 bases, with 14 bases lying between them. CDR1 and CDR2 (germline): MNHEY, SVGAGI. CDR3 length equals 14 residues. In DNA, the CDR3 is TGTGCCAGCACCATAATAGGGGTGACCGGGGAGCTGTTTTTT. Amino acid sequence: CASTIIGVTGELFF.

The rearrangement links TRBV3-1 (or the pseudogene TRBV3-2) to TRBJ2-5; D is possibly TRBD1 (6 bases). Trimming cost V 4 bases and J 2 bases, with 11 bases left between them. Germline V gives CDR1 LGHDT, CDR2 YNNKEL (reference sequence). This CDR3 spans 14 amino acids. The CDR3 protein is CASSPHGQQETQYF. In DNA, the CDR3 is TGTGCCAGCAGCCCTCATGGACAGCAAGAGACCCAGTACTTC.

This clone occurred once. V usage is TRBV5-6 and J usage is TRBJ2-1; D ambiguous. The germline gives CDR1 SGHDT, CDR2 YYEEEE. Trimming removed 2 bases at V and 9 bases at J, with 9 bases between. This CDR3 spans 12 amino acids. The CDR3 DNA reads as TGTGCCAGCAGCTTTTTAGAGAGTGAGCAGTTCTTC. It is translated as CASSFLESEQFF.

The CDR3: CASSPRGSGSFKWEQYF. The CDR3 nucleotides read TGTGCCAGCAGTCCTCGGGGTAGCGGGAGTTTTAAGTGGGAGCAGTACTTC. V is TRBV27 and J is TRBJ2-7; 9 bases map to TRBD2. The V and J ends lost 5 bases and 7 bases, in that order; junction bases with no gene match: 18. Germline CDR1 and CDR2: MNHEY and SMNVEV (reference sequence). The CDR3 totals 17 residues.

J is TRBJ2-5 and V is TRBV7-9, with 9 nucleotides matching TRBD2. Germline values: CDR1 SEHNR, CDR2 FQNEAQ (reference sequence). The trim removed 5 bases at V and 1 base at J, leaving 5 bases unmatched. The CDR3 is 15 amino acids. The CDR3 bases are TGTGCCAGCAGCCGAACGACTAGCGGCCAAGAGACCCAGTACTTC. It translates to CASSRTTSGQETQYF. Together with reference TRBV7-9 and TRBJ2-5, the CDR3 gives the full variable domain: DTGVSQNPRHKITKRGQNVTFRCDPISEHNRLYWYRQTLGQGPEFLTYFQNEAQLEKSRLLSDRFSAERPKGSFSTLEIQRTEQGDSAMYLCASSRTTSGQETQYFGPGTRLLVL.

The chain couples TRBV6-2 or TRBV6-3 to TRBJ1-5; TRBD1 matches 7 bases. CDR3 length: 16 amino acids. After removal of 2 bases from V and 4 bases from J, the junction contained 8 bases not matched to a gene. Germline lookup yields CDR1 MNHEY and CDR2 SVGEGT. CDR3 sequence reads: CASSYPRDSRNQPQHF. The CDR3 coding sequence is TGTGCCAGCAGTTACCCCCGGGACAGCAGGAATCAGCCCCAGCATTTT.

The chain joins TRBV7-9 to TRBJ1-1; TRBD1 matches at 7 bases. Germline-derived CDR1 and CDR2 are SEHNR and FQNEAQ (reference sequence). V gave up 5 bases and J gave up 8 bases; unmatched junction bases: 11. CDR3 size: 14 residues. This CDR3 is CASSIRDSAIEAFF. CDR3 DNA sequence: TGTGCCAGCAGCATCCGGGACAGTGCCATCGAAGCTTTCTTT.

The genes are TRBV5-6 and TRBJ1-5, with a weak D call TRBD1 (5 bases). CDR1 is SGHDT, CDR2 YYEEEE, per germline. V lost 4 bases, J lost 7 bases, and 15 bases lay in between. The CDR3 spans 14 residues. The CDR3: CASSPGRGGQPQHF. CDR3 sequence (DNA): TGTGCCAGCAGCCCCGGAAGGGGCGGCCAGCCCCAGCATTTT.

The gene calls are TRBV7-9 and TRBJ2-7, with TRBD2 identical over 8 bases. The ends lost 5 bases at V and 2 bases at J; junction bases unmatched: 11. Germline V gene sequence: CDR1 SEHNR, CDR2 FQNEAQ (reference sequence). The CDR3 loop spans 16 amino acids. CDR3 sequence: CASSGRSAGAAYEQYF. As DNA, the CDR3 is TGTGCCAGCAGCGGCCGGTCAGCGGGAGCGGCCTACGAGCAGTACTTC.

The rearrangement links TRBV6-5 to TRBJ1-5, with 9 nucleotides matching TRBD1. In germline, CDR1 is MNHEY, CDR2 SVGAGI. V gave up 6 bases and J gave up 1 base; unmatched junction bases: 4. The CDR3 length is 15 residues. In DNA form, the CDR3 reads TGTGCCAGCAGCGGGACAGGGTTAAGCAATCAGCCCCAGCATTTT. Translation gives CASSGTGLSNQPQHF.

This sequence joins TRBV2 and TRBJ2-3, with 12 bases fitting TRBD2. Germline V gives CDR1 SNHLY, CDR2 FYNNEI. This CDR3 has 15 amino acids. After removal of 1 base from V and 4 bases from J, the junction contained 0 bases not matched to a gene. CDR3 sequence (DNA): TGTGCCAGCAGTGAAGGACTAGCGGGAGCAGATACGCAGTATTTT. This codes for CASSEGLAGADTQYF.

The rearrangement joins TRBV4-3 to TRBJ2-2, with 9 bases identical to TRBD1. The CDR3 runs to 16 residues. J was trimmed by 4 bases and V by 1 base; bases with no gene match: 4. The germline V gene encodes CDR1 LGHNA and CDR2 YSLEER. The CDR3 DNA sequence: TGCGCCAGCAGCCAAGGACAGGGGGGGATCACCGGGGAGCTGTTTTTT. It specifies CASSQGQGGITGELFF.

The chain combines TRBV11-2 with TRBJ2-5; D uncertain. CDR1 SGHAT and CDR2 FQNNGV come from the germline V gene. The V and J ends lost 1 base and 4 bases respectively, with 7 bases between them. The CDR3 sequence is 13 residues long. As DNA, the CDR3 is TGTGCCAGCAGCTTAGGTGTCGGAGAGACCCAGTACTTC. Encoded protein: CASSLGVGETQYF.

The CDR3 region has the DNA TGTGCCTGGAGCTCACAGACCGGCCAGCCCCAGCATTTT. Encoded protein: CAWSSQTGQPQHF. V and J are TRBV30 and TRBJ1-5; D not resolved. The V end was cut by 3 bases, the J end by 7 bases, with 13 bases between. This CDR3 region has 13 residues. Looked up from germline, CDR1 is GTSNPN and CDR2 is SVGIG (reference sequence).

This sequence joins TRBV7-3 and TRBJ1-2; 9 positions agree with TRBD1. J lost 7 bases, V lost 4 bases, and 13 bases had no gene match. Germline loops: CDR1 SGHTA, CDR2 FQGTGA. This CDR3 has 16 amino acids. The CDR3 here is CASSSLPGQGDGGYTF. Here the CDR3 DNA reads TGTGCCAGCAGCTCCCTACCGGGACAGGGCGACGGTGGCTACACCTTC.

The chain couples TRBV2 to TRBJ2-3, with TRBD1 matching over 7 bases. Germline CDR1 SNHLY, CDR2 FYNNEI. CDR3 size: 12 residues. Unmatched junction bases numbered 2, after V lost 7 bases and J lost 4 bases. CDR3 amino acids: CASKGAADTQYF. In DNA form, the CDR3 reads TGTGCCAGCAAGGGGGCCGCAGATACGCAGTATTTT.

This chain links TRBV6-5 with TRBJ1-2; D perhaps matches TRBD1 (5 bases). CDR3 length: 11 amino acids. The V end was cut by 5 bases, the J end by 8 bases, with 9 bases between. Germline CDR1 MNHEY, CDR2 SVGAGI. CDR3 DNA: TGTGCCAGCAGTCCAGGGTGGGGCTACACCTTC. Translating it yields CASSPGWGYTF.